This T cell receptor beta chain was sequenced in a study of sequential checkpoint blockade in melanoma. The CDR3 extends over 16 amino acids. Trimming took off 5 bases at V and 0 bases at J, with 16 bases between the two ends. From germline, CDR1 is GTSNPN and CDR2 SVGIG (reference sequence). Clones were read by immunoSEQ multiplex PCR, and TCRdb kept only the in-frame ones, dropping some. The sample has 3,500 to 4,000 clones, about 60% seen once. Sample treatment: randomized to nivolumab then ipilimumab (arm A) or the reverse (arm B). From thawed PBMCs, live CD3+CD8+ cells negative for CD19 and CD56 were sorted.

The chain recombines TRBV30 with TRBJ1-4, with D tentatively TRBD1 (6 bases). This TCR was sampled from a human donor with melanoma. Sample: CD8+ T cells sorted from blood (inferred from file names), taken from a patient given nivolumab and ipilimumab in sequence. CDR3 coding DNA: TGTGCCTGGGAGGGGGAGAGACAGACAACTAATGAAAAACTGTTTTTT. Translated: CAWEGERQTTNEKLFF.